What follows are 15 T cell receptor beta chains derived from one specimen sequenced in a study of shared clonotypes between healthy human individuals. TCRdb's copy holds only in-frame clones and misses some; the assay was immunoSEQ multiplex PCR. This table has fewer than 850,000 clones, approximately 75% appearing once. Sequencing was done on a sample of memory CD4+ T cells sorted from blood. Subset described: CD45RA-negative fraction. The receptors originated from a woman in her twenties or thirties in good health.

This rearrangement joins TRBV25-1 to TRBJ1-6, with D tentatively TRBD1 (5 bases). The CDR3 totals 15 residues. CDR1 is MGHDK and CDR2 is SYGVNS in the germline V gene. Trimming took 6 bases from V and 1 from J, leaving 10 bases between them. This CDR3 is CASRTESSYNSPLHF. The DNA for the CDR3 is TGTGCCAGCAGGACAGAGTCGTCCTATAATTCACCCCTCCACTTT.

With respect to this clone: Relative to the germline gene, one junction end is altered; a read error may explain this. The CDR3: CASSLSPGLAPSF. As DNA, the CDR3 is TGTGCCAGCAGCTTATCGCCGGGACTAGCTCCCTCTTTC. The chain employs TRBV7-9 and TRBJ2-7, with TRBD2 matching over 9 bases. Per germline, CDR1 SEHNR and CDR2 FQNEAQ (reference sequence). This CDR3 has 13 amino acids.

J is TRBJ1-4 and V is TRBV6-5; maybe TRBD1 (5 bases). V dropped 4 bases and J dropped 7 bases, with 13 bases sitting between them. Germline V gene sequence: CDR1 MNHEY, CDR2 SVGAGI. There are 14 residues in the CDR3. This CDR3 reads CASSSSIQGEKLFF. The CDR3 region has the DNA TGTGCCAGCAGTTCCTCGATTCAGGGTGAAAAACTGTTTTTT.

This rearrangement joins TRBV28 to TRBJ2-2; a weak D match, TRBD2 (6 bases). V was cut by 6 bases and J by 0 bases, with 14 bases left in between. This CDR3 is built from 16 residues. The germline V gene has CDR1 MDHEN and CDR2 SYDVKM. As DNA, the CDR3 is TGTGCCAGCAGCTCCGCGGGAAATTCGAACACCGGGGAGCTGTTTTTT. Amino acids: CASSSAGNSNTGELFF.

Turning to this clone: A read error likely explains this, since a far larger clone differs by one base. The chain uses TRBV5-1 and TRBJ1-2; D call uncertain. Germline V gene data show CDR1 as SGHRS and CDR2 as YFSETQ. This CDR3 contains 12 residues. V was pared by 4 bases and J by 3 bases, with 7 bases between. CDR3 coding DNA: TGCGCCAGCAGCCGGCAGTACTATGGCTACACCTTC. It codes for CASSRQYYGYTF. Combining the CDR3 with reference TRBV5-1 and TRBJ1-2 gives the whole variable domain KAGVTQTPRYLIKTRGQQVTLSCSPISGHRSVSWYQQTPGQGLQFLFEYFSETQRNKGNFPGRFSGRQFSNSRSEMNVSTLELGDSALYLCASSRQYYGYTFGSGTRLTVV.

This clone was observed a few times. CDR3: CASRWADGTEAFF. The CDR3 DNA follows: TGTGCCAGCAGGTGGGCCGACGGCACTGAAGCTTTCTTT. V gene TRBV7-9 combines with J gene TRBJ1-1; D uncertain. Per germline, CDR1 SEHNR and CDR2 FQNEAQ (reference sequence). CDR3 length: 13 residues. V was trimmed by 6 bases and J by 4 bases, leaving 12 bases between them.

V usage is TRBV19 and J usage is TRBJ2-1; TRBD2 might be the D (5 bases). This CDR3 has 15 amino acids. The V gene's germline CDR1 is LNHDA and CDR2 SQIVND (reference sequence). V was pared by 4 bases and J by 2 bases, with 12 bases between. For the CDR3, the DNA is TGTGCCAGTAGTAATGACAAGAGGGCCTACAATGAGCAGTTCTTC. Protein product: CASSNDKRAYNEQFF. The variable domain in full, completed from reference TRBV19 and TRBJ2-1, reads DGGITQSPKYLFRKEGQNVTLSCEQNLNHDAMYWYRQDPGQGLRLIYYSQIVNDFQKGDIAEGYSVSREKKESFPLTVTSAQKNPTAFYLCASSNDKRAYNEQFFGPGTRLTVL.

This chain links TRBV2 with TRBJ1-5; D unclear. This CDR3 comprises 15 residues. Germline V lookup: CDR1 SNHLY, CDR2 FYNNEI. V gave up 3 bases and J gave up 3 bases, with 12 bases separating them. CDR3 sequence: CASSEEGFVNQPQHF. The CDR3 region has the DNA TGTGCCAGCAGTGAGGAGGGTTTTGTCAATCAGCCCCAGCATTTT.

This clone came up a few times. The chain joins TRBV5-1 to TRBJ2-2, with no clear D. V was pared by 7 bases and J by 3 bases, with 4 bases between. Germline V gene data show CDR1 as SGHRS and CDR2 as YFSETQ. This CDR3 spans 11 amino acids. CDR3 DNA: TGCGCCAGCTGGGACACCGGGGAGCTGTTTTTT. Protein sequence: CASWDTGELFF.

Here the CDR3 reads CASSRSGSWYEQYF. The CDR3 nucleotides are TGTGCCAGCAGTAGGTCCGGGTCGTGGTACGAGCAGTACTTC. V and J are TRBV27 and TRBJ2-7; the D is unclear. The length of the CDR3 is 14 residues. Between the trimmed V and J ends, which lost 5 bases and 4 bases, there was a span of 15 bases. Germline V gene data show CDR1 as MNHEY and CDR2 as SMNVEV (reference sequence).

V and J are TRBV7-2 and TRBJ2-7, with D possibly TRBD1 on 5 matching bases. Trimming took 2 bases from V and 4 from J, leaving 9 bases between them. The V gene's germline CDR1 is SGHTA and CDR2 FQGNSA. CDR3 length: 13 residues. CDR3 in amino acids: CASSLQGVYEQYF. The CDR3 DNA reads as TGTGCCAGCAGCTTACAGGGCGTTTACGAGCAGTACTTC.

The chain joins TRBV19 to TRBJ2-1, with 7 positions matching TRBD1. The V and J ends lost 3 bases and 10 bases, in that order; junction bases with no gene match: 9. CDR3 size: 14 residues. From germline, CDR1 is LNHDA and CDR2 SQIVND (reference sequence). The CDR3 DNA reads TGTGCCAGTAGTATCGACACAGGGGTTCTGGAGCAGTTCTTC. This sequence encodes CASSIDTGVLEQFF.

Turning to this clone: The junction and the germline gene differ at one end; a read error may be behind it. This rearrangement joins TRBV7-8 to TRBJ2-2; TRBD1 aligns across 7 bases. The CDR3 has 15 residues. Germline lookup yields CDR1 SGHVS and CDR2 FQNEAQ. The CDR3 nucleotides read TGTGCCAGCAGTTTAGACAGGGTGAACACCGGGGAGCTGTTTTTT. Translation gives CASSLDRVNTGELFF.

In its sample, this clone was seen a few times. The chain has TRBV11-1 and TRBJ2-5; no clear D gene. V was trimmed by 1 base and J by 6 bases, leaving 9 bases between them. Germline V gives CDR1 SGHAT, CDR2 FQDESV (reference sequence). The CDR3 runs 13 residues. For the CDR3, the DNA is TGTGCCAGCAGCTTAGATGGGGTGCAGACCCAGTACTTC. This codes for CASSLDGVQTQYF.

J is TRBJ2-2 and V is TRBV18, with 14 bases fitting TRBD2. The CDR3 consists of 16 residues. J was trimmed by 6 bases and V by 6 bases; bases with no gene match: 6. Germline CDR1 and CDR2: KGHSH and LQKENI. The DNA of the CDR3 is TGTGCCAGCTCCCAGGGACTAGCGGGAGTGGCCGGGGAGCTGTTTTTT. Its translation: CASSQGLAGVAGELFF.